This T cell receptor beta chain was recorded in a study of blood T cells in healthy people across ages. Sample-barcoded 5' priming and a J-beta primer mix drove a second PCR of about 6 to 12 cycles. TCRdb reprocessed the 5' RACE reads with MiXCR, giving one entry per CDR3 protein. The table has around 1,000,000 distinct CDR3 sequences, about 23% seen once. Notes on the study in general: Naive T cell percentage and TCR beta diversity correlated strongly.

This clonotype was seen a handful of times. Its antigen is unidentified. V gave up 6 bases and J gave up 11 bases, with 25 bases separating them. This CDR3 is built from 15 residues. The sample was also reused in another study, on T cells of mothers and their children. This second study notes: Healthy Caucasian mothers, a few in number, and their six children were the donors. Reads recorded for TCR beta CDR3 numbered over 8.5 million per mother and roughly 3 million per child. Slightly higher overlap, not significant, was seen in related mother-child pairs than in unrelated pairs.

The J gene is TRBJ2-5, the V gene TRBV12-3 or TRBV12-4; maybe TRBD2 (5 bases). This receptor was obtained from a girl aged 2 to 9 in good health. The sample comprised blood. CDR3 amino acids: CASSPRISQKWEQYF. CDR3 in DNA: TGTGCCAGCAGCCCCAGGATCTCCCAGAAGTGGGAGCAGTACTTC.